The 27 T cell receptor beta chains listed next were all sequenced from one sample in a study of monozygotic twins with cystic fibrosis (dated by TCRdb to the early 2020s). The library was made by the immunoSEQ multiplex PCR assay. What TCRdb holds here is the immuneACCESS table cut down to in-frame rearrangements. Part of the clones is not present; checked against another copy, under half of the missing clones reflect an unresolved V gene, and the others are unexplained. Present in this sample are 30,000 or so clones, roughly 66% of which were seen just once. The top ten clones comprise 0.7% to 1% of the sample. The source material was blood. The receptors were sampled from a girl aged 10-17 years with cystic fibrosis.

V usage is TRBV19 and J usage is TRBJ2-7; 11 bases align to TRBD1. The CDR3 spans 16 residues. Germline CDR1 and CDR2: LNHDA and SQIVND (reference sequence). V was clipped by 4 bases and J by 2 bases; unmatched bases: 7. The CDR3 here is CASSKDRGPAAYEQYF. CDR3 nucleotides: TGTGCCAGTAGTAAGGACAGGGGGCCGGCGGCCTACGAGCAGTACTTC.

The chain is built from TRBV28 and TRBJ2-4; tentatively, D is TRBD1 or TRBD2 (6 bases each). Trimming left V 7 bases short and J 1 base short, with 23 bases between. There are 18 residues in the CDR3. The V gene's germline CDR1 is MDHEN and CDR2 SYDVKM. The CDR3 DNA reads TGTGCCAGCACCTCGTTGGAGGGGGGAGAGGTGGCCAAAAACATTCAGTACTTC. This codes for CASTSLEGGEVAKNIQYF.

The chain has TRBV30 and TRBJ1-4; D remains unclear. Germline loops: CDR1 GTSNPN, CDR2 SVGIG (reference sequence). The V gene lost 3 bases and the J gene lost 6 bases, with 14 bases spanning the gap. The CDR3 has 14 amino acids. The CDR3 bases are TGTGCCTGGAGCCAACCATTGGCGGATGAAAAACTGTTTTTT. Translated: CAWSQPLADEKLFF.

The chain is built from TRBV5-6 and TRBJ2-7, with D uncertain. The V gene lost 0 bases and the J gene lost 2 bases, with 6 bases spanning the gap. Germline V CDR1 and CDR2: SGHDT, YYEEEE. The CDR3 extends over 13 amino acids. DNA of the CDR3: TGTGCCAGCAGCTTGGACAGAGCCTACGAGCAGTACTTC. It is translated as CASSLDRAYEQYF. Together with reference TRBV5-6 and TRBJ2-7, the CDR3 gives the full variable domain: DAGVTQSPTHLIKTRGQQVTLRCSPKSGHDTVSWYQQALGQGPQFIFQYYEEEERQRGNFPDRFSGHQFPNYSSELNVNALLLGDSALYLCASSLDRAYEQYFGPGTRLTVT.

This clone was recorded once. This chain connects TRBV29-1 to TRBJ1-1, with D possibly TRBD1 on 5 matching bases. Germline assignment: CDR1 SQVTM and CDR2 ANQGSEA. V shed 7 bases and J shed 4 bases, with 13 bases lying between them. The CDR3 consists of 12 residues. The DNA of the CDR3 is TGCAGCGCCTGCAGGGATTCCACTGAAGCTTTCTTT. Translating gives CSACRDSTEAFF.

As DNA, the CDR3 is TGCGCCAGCAGCCGTAGCGGGATCGGGCCAGAGACCCAGTACTTC. Protein sequence: CASSRSGIGPETQYF. The gene calls are TRBV4-1 and TRBJ2-5; TRBD2 aligns across 8 bases. CDR3 length equals 15 residues. Germline CDR1 is MGHRA and CDR2 is YSYEKL. V was clipped by 4 bases and J by 4 bases; unmatched bases: 8.

The chain combines TRBV14 with TRBJ2-3, with D perhaps TRBD2 (6 bases). CDR1 is SGHDN and CDR2 is FVKESK in the germline V gene. Trimming pared 0 bases from V and 4 bases from J, leaving 17 bases between. The CDR3 extends over 17 amino acids. The CDR3, as DNA: TGTGCCAGCAGCCAAGATCGGGGCGGGACGCGGGCAGATACGCAGTATTTT. This sequence encodes CASSQDRGGTRADTQYF.

This chain connects TRBV11-2 to TRBJ2-2; no definite D call. This CDR3 is 13 amino acids long. Trimming left V 1 base short and J 9 bases short, with 9 bases between. CDR1 is SGHAT and CDR2 is FQNNGV in the germline V gene. CDR3 bases: TGTGCCAGCAGCTTAGTGGACGACCGGGAGCTGTTTTTT. Its translation: CASSLVDDRELFF.

This clone has only a few counts. This chain connects TRBV18 to TRBJ2-4, with D unclear. CDR1 is KGHSH, CDR2 LQKENI, per germline. This CDR3 is 12 amino acids long. The V end was cut by 3 bases, the J end by 6 bases, with 6 bases between. The CDR3 reads CASSPDGNIQYF. CDR3 coding DNA: TGTGCCAGCTCACCGGACGGAAACATTCAGTACTTC. Based on the CDR3 plus reference TRBV18 and TRBJ2-4, the full variable domain is NAGVMQNPRHLVRRRGQEARLRCSPMKGHSHVYWYRQLPEEGLKFMVYLQKENIIDESGMPKERFSAEFPKEGPSILRIQQVVRGDSAAYFCASSPDGNIQYFGAGTRLSVL.

A few counts support this clone. The V and J genes are TRBV27 and TRBJ2-1; 7 bases match TRBD1. CDR1 and CDR2 (germline): MNHEY, SMNVEV (reference sequence). The J segment lost 6 bases and the V segment lost 5 bases, leaving 13 bases of the junction unmatched. The CDR3 extends over 16 amino acids. Written as DNA, the CDR3 is TGTGCCAGCAGTCTCAAAGTGACCGGGACAGTCAATGAGCAGTTCTTC. It translates to CASSLKVTGTVNEQFF.

The chain recombines TRBV9 with TRBJ1-1, with D perhaps matching TRBD1 (6 bases). V lost 4 bases to trimming and J lost 11 bases, with 15 bases between them. Germline V CDR1 and CDR2: SGDLS, YYNGEE. This CDR3 contains 12 residues. CDR3 protein: CASSPTRGQAFF. For the CDR3, the DNA is TGTGCCAGCAGCCCGACGCGGGGGCAGGCTTTCTTT.

This chain's CDR3 is CASSTSGGGPDTQYF. The DNA of the CDR3 is TGCGCCAGCAGCACGAGCGGAGGGGGGCCAGATACGCAGTATTTT. The V call is TRBV5-1, the J call TRBJ2-3; D may correspond to TRBD1 or TRBD2 (6 bases each). The ends were cut back, 4 bases at V and 4 bases at J, with 16 bases in the middle. The CDR3 consists of 15 residues. CDR1 is SGHRS and CDR2 is YFSETQ in the germline V gene.

This clone was found once. V gene TRBV4-3 combines with J gene TRBJ1-2, with 9 bases fitting TRBD1. The CDR3 consists of 15 residues. V trimming: 3 bases; J trimming: 8 bases; junction bases outside the gene matches: 10. Germline assignment: CDR1 LGHNA and CDR2 YSLEER. The CDR3, as DNA: TGCGCCAGCAGCCAGGAAACGGGGACAGGGAGAGGCTACACCTTC. Translated: CASSQETGTGRGYTF.

CDR3 in amino acids: CASRSLELFF. CDR3 nucleotides: TGTGCCAGCAGGTCCCTAGAGCTGTTTTTT. This chain uses TRBV6-1 with TRBJ2-2; D is ambiguous. The germline V and J ends were trimmed by 6 bases and 11 bases, with 7 bases remaining between them. The CDR3 runs 10 residues. Germline CDR1 and CDR2: MNHNS and SASEGT.

V is TRBV7-2 and J is TRBJ1-5; no reliable D call. CDR1 is SGHTA and CDR2 is FQGNSA in the germline V gene. The CDR3 is 15 residues long. V lost 3 bases, J lost 4 bases, and 13 bases lay in between. DNA for the CDR3: TGTGCCAGCAGCTTCCAACTTGATATGAATCAGCCCCAGCATTTT. This translates into CASSFQLDMNQPQHF. Full variable domain (outside the CDR3, taken from reference TRBV7-2 and TRBJ1-5): GAGVSQSPSNKVTEKGKDVELRCDPISGHTALYWYRQSLGQGLEFLIYFQGNSAPDKSGLPSDRFSAERTGGSVSTLTIQRTQQEDSAVYLCASSFQLDMNQPQHFGDGTRLSIL.

The chain is built from TRBV7-6 and TRBJ2-5; TRBD1 or TRBD2 may be the D gene (5 bases each). CDR1 SGHVS and CDR2 FNYEAQ come from the germline V gene. The CDR3 is 14 residues long. Between the trimmed V and J ends, which lost 5 bases and 7 bases, there was a span of 17 bases. This chain's CDR3 is CASSPGTSYGTQYF. DNA for the CDR3: TGTGCCAGCAGCCCCGGGACCTCTTATGGGACCCAGTACTTC.

This clone was seen a handful of times. The gene calls are TRBV5-6 and TRBJ1-2; 12 nucleotides align to TRBD1. V shed 1 base and J 6 bases; nucleotides not matched to a gene: 16. This CDR3 contains 19 residues. Germline V gene data show CDR1 as SGHDT and CDR2 as YYEEEE. The chain's CDR3 is CASSLRVYHRDRGRDGYTF. The CDR3 DNA reads as TGTGCCAGCAGCTTGAGAGTATATCACCGGGACAGGGGGCGCGATGGCTACACCTTC.

V gene TRBV5-4 combines with J gene TRBJ1-1; no clear D. The CDR3 totals 13 residues. Between the trimmed V and J ends, which lost 5 bases and 6 bases, there was a span of 14 bases. Germline CDR1 reads SGHNT; CDR2 reads YYREEE (reference sequence). Here the CDR3 DNA reads TGTGCCAGCAGTCCGACGGGGTTGGCTGAAGCTTTCTTT. Encoded protein: CASSPTGLAEAFF.

The chain links TRBV4-3 to TRBJ2-3; possibly TRBD1 for D (6 bases). CDR3 length equals 15 residues. V shed 4 bases and J shed 2 bases, with 13 bases lying between them. Germline V gene lookup returns CDR1 LGHNA and CDR2 YSLEER. The CDR3 nucleotides read TGCGCCAGCAGCCTTAACCGGGACAACACAGATACGCAGTATTTT. Encoded protein: CASSLNRDNTDTQYF.

The table lists this clone with a few counts. J is TRBJ1-5 and V is TRBV21-1. TRBV21-1 is designated a pseudogene. CDR3 length: 15 amino acids. CDR3 coding DNA: TGTGCCAGCAGTTCTTCCGGGTCCTCGCCTCAGCCCCAGCATTTT. It codes for CASSSSGSSPQPQHF.

J is TRBJ1-3 and V is TRBV29-1, with D possibly TRBD1 on 6 matching bases. This CDR3 contains 14 residues. Germline V lookup: CDR1 SQVTM, CDR2 ANQGSEA. V dropped 4 bases and J dropped 0 bases, with 10 bases sitting between them. Here the CDR3 DNA reads TGCAGCGTTGGAGTGGACAGCTCTGGAAACACCATATATTTT. Its translation: CSVGVDSSGNTIYF. Full variable domain (rest looked up from reference TRBV29-1 and TRBJ1-3): SAVISQKPSRDICQRGTSLTIQCQVDSQVTMMFWYRQQPGQSLTLIATANQGSEATYESGFVIDKFPISRPNLTFSTLTVSNMSPEDSSIYLCSVGVDSSGNTIYFGEGSWLTVV.

This clone was recorded once. The rearrangement links TRBV6-1 to TRBJ2-7, with D perhaps matching TRBD2 (6 bases). Germline V gives CDR1 MNHNS, CDR2 SASEGT. CDR3 length equals 13 residues. Deletions cut 11 bases from V and 11 bases from J, with 25 bases between. CDR3 in DNA: TGTGCCGTACAAACGGGACTCAACTCAAAGGAGTACTTC. Its translation: CAVQTGLNSKEYF.

The chain recombines TRBV19 with TRBJ1-2; D ambiguous. This CDR3 comprises 14 residues. Trimming stripped 3 bases from V and 4 bases from J, with 12 bases between. CDR1 LNHDA and CDR2 SQIVND come from the germline V gene (reference sequence). DNA for the CDR3: TGTGCCAGTAGTATTGGCCACGCAGGCTATGGCTACACCTTC. Translating it yields CASSIGHAGYGYTF.

The rearrangement joins TRBV19 to TRBJ2-6; TRBD1 matches 9 bases. CDR3 length equals 18 residues. Trimming removed 1 base from V and 0 bases from J; junction bases left unmatched: 4. Germline V gene sequence: CDR1 LNHDA, CDR2 SQIVND (reference sequence). CDR3 coding DNA: TGTGCCAGTAGTATAGCGGGACAGGGCCTCTCTGGGGCCAACGTCCTGACTTTC. Translated, it gives CASSIAGQGLSGANVLTF.

This clone was seen a handful of times. This sequence joins TRBV11-2 and TRBJ2-7, with 12 bases that match TRBD2. Losses at the gene ends were 3 bases for V and 4 bases for J; bases not matched to a gene: 4. Germline loops: CDR1 SGHAT, CDR2 FQNNGV. This CDR3 is built from 15 residues. The CDR3 DNA sequence: TGTGCCAGCAGCTTTTCCCTAGCGGGAGGGTACGAGCAGTACGTC. Translating gives CASSFSLAGGYEQYV.

The chain carries TRBV2 and TRBJ2-2; TRBD1 agrees at 9 bases. Per the germline V gene, CDR1 is SNHLY and CDR2 is FYNNEI. This CDR3 comprises 17 residues. V lost 4 bases, J lost 3 bases, and 9 bases stayed unmatched. CDR3 nucleotides: TGTGCCAGCAGTGGACCCTTGACAGGGGGTTACACCGGGGAGCTGTTTTTT. Translated: CASSGPLTGGYTGELFF.

The rearrangement links TRBV21-1 to TRBJ1-1; the listed D gene, TRBD1, was not tested against the DNA. TRBV21-1 is a pseudogene. The CDR3 runs 14 residues. The CDR3 loop is CASSTTGEHTEAFF. CDR3 DNA: TGTGCCAGCAGCACGACAGGGGAGCACACTGAAGCTTTCTTT.